A single sample gave rise to the 19 T cell receptor beta chains below, sequenced in a study of blood T cell repertoires in COVID-19. Data came from immunoSEQ multiplex PCR; TCRdb stores just in-frame clones and leaves some out. This table holds 150,000 to 170,000 clones, around 85% found once. The sequencing input was peripheral blood. These receptor sequences come from a man in his sixties with COVID-19, enrolled during active disease.

The chain has TRBV6-1 and TRBJ2-4; tentatively, D is TRBD1 (6 bases). V gave up 2 bases and J gave up 0 bases, with 14 bases separating them. Germline loops: CDR1 MNHNS, CDR2 SASEGT. CDR3 length: 17 amino acids. CDR3 sequence: CASSEFGQRIAKNIQYF. The DNA of the CDR3 is TGTGCCAGCAGTGAATTCGGACAGAGAATAGCCAAAAACATTCAGTACTTC.

The chain carries TRBV24-1 and TRBJ2-7; 8 bases fit TRBD1. V lost 10 bases and J lost 2; bases outside the gene matches: 12. The CDR3 covers 15 residues. CDR1 KGHDR and CDR2 SFDVKD come from the germline V gene. The CDR3 region is CATESQGDATYEQYF. The CDR3 DNA is TGTGCCACAGAATCACAGGGGGACGCGACCTACGAGCAGTACTTC.

The chain links TRBV29-1 to TRBJ1-1; 7 bases fit TRBD1. This CDR3 has 13 residues. The germline gives CDR1 SQVTM, CDR2 ANQGSEA. The V and J ends lost 7 bases and 1 base, in that order; junction bases with no gene match: 6. The CDR3 DNA follows: TGCAGCGGAACGGGACAGACGAACACTGAAGCTTTCTTT. It codes for CSGTGQTNTEAFF.

In this sample, this clone turned up once. The V and J genes are TRBV7-8 and TRBJ2-5; weak D call: TRBD2 (7 bases). V was pared by 1 base and J by 4 bases, with 16 bases between. Germline V gene lookup returns CDR1 SGHVS and CDR2 FQNEAQ. CDR3 length: 16 amino acids. CDR3 sequence reads: CASSLGGGVGGETQYF. The CDR3, as DNA: TGTGCCAGCAGCTTAGGAGGGGGGGTCGGTGGAGAGACCCAGTACTTC. The whole variable domain, filled in from reference TRBV7-8 and TRBJ2-5, reads GAGVSQSPRYKVAKRGQDVALRCDPISGHVSLFWYQQALGQGPEFLTYFQNEAQLDKSGLPSDRFFAERPEGSVSTLKIQRTQQEDSAVYLCASSLGGGVGGETQYFGPGTRLLVL.

The V and J genes are TRBV7-8 and TRBJ1-5, with TRBD1 identical over 7 bases. The CDR3 has 14 amino acids. Germline CDR1 SGHVS, CDR2 FQNEAQ. Unmatched junction bases numbered 7, after V lost 5 bases and J lost 6 bases. The CDR3 spells CASSPTGIGQPQHF. The CDR3 DNA sequence: TGTGCCAGCAGCCCGACAGGGATCGGTCAGCCCCAGCATTTT. Full variable domain (remainder filled in from reference TRBV7-8 and TRBJ1-5): GAGVSQSPRYKVAKRGQDVALRCDPISGHVSLFWYQQALGQGPEFLTYFQNEAQLDKSGLPSDRFFAERPEGSVSTLKIQRTQQEDSAVYLCASSPTGIGQPQHFGDGTRLSIL.

V is TRBV5-1 and J is TRBJ2-2; TRBD1 agrees at 9 bases. Germline V gene sequence: CDR1 SGHRS, CDR2 YFSETQ. The CDR3 is 15 residues long. V gave up 5 bases and J gave up 5 bases; unmatched junction bases: 7. CDR3 bases: TGCGCCAGCAGAGTGATACAGGGGGCGACCGGGGAGCTGTTTTTT. It translates to CASRVIQGATGELFF.

The V and J genes are TRBV6-6 and TRBJ2-3, with a possible D match to TRBD1 (6 bases). The germline V gene has CDR1 MNHNY and CDR2 SVGAGI (reference sequence). V lost 6 bases and J 2 bases, leaving 12 bases between the germline ends. The CDR3 length is 14 residues. CDR3 in amino acids: CASRMDSITDTQYF. For the CDR3, the DNA is TGTGCCAGCAGAATGGACAGTATCACAGATACGCAGTATTTT.

This clone was detected a few times. This rearrangement joins TRBV15 to TRBJ2-7, with 7 bases lining up with TRBD1. Unmatched junction bases numbered 2, after V lost 3 bases and J lost 3 bases. The CDR3 is 13 residues long. CDR1 and CDR2 from the germline V gene are LNHNV and YYDKDF (reference sequence). The CDR3 nucleotides are TGTGCCACCAGCAGGGGACAGCACTACGAGCAGTACTTC. Protein sequence: CATSRGQHYEQYF. The full variable domain, its missing parts supplied by reference TRBV15 and TRBJ2-7, is DAMVIQNPRYQVTQFGKPVTLSCSQTLNHNVMYWYQQKSSQAPKLLFHYYDKDFNNEADTPDNFQSRRPNTSFCFLDIRSPGLGDTAMYLCATSRGQHYEQYFGPGTRLTVT.

This clone was found a few times. The chain combines TRBV4-2 with TRBJ2-7; 12 bases line up with TRBD2. The J segment lost 6 bases and the V segment lost 4 bases, leaving 10 bases of the junction unmatched. The CDR3 covers 16 residues. The germline CDR1 and CDR2 sequences are LGHNA and YNFKEQ. The CDR3 sequence: CASSPTPTSGRSEQYF. As DNA, the CDR3 is TGTGCCAGCAGCCCAACCCCCACTAGCGGGAGGTCCGAGCAGTACTTC.

J is TRBJ2-7 and V is TRBV19; 9 bases line up with TRBD1. The CDR3 runs 15 residues. CDR1 is LNHDA, CDR2 SQIVND, per germline (reference sequence). Trimming took 6 bases from V and 4 from J; bases not matched to a gene: 10. CDR3 coding DNA: TGTGCCAGTAGGTTTACAGGGGGCATTATGTACGAGCAGTACTTC. It is translated as CASRFTGGIMYEQYF. Combining the CDR3 with reference TRBV19 and TRBJ2-7 gives the whole variable domain DGGITQSPKYLFRKEGQNVTLSCEQNLNHDAMYWYRQDPGQGLRLIYYSQIVNDFQKGDIAEGYSVSREKKESFPLTVTSAQKNPTAFYLCASRFTGGIMYEQYFGPGTRLTVT.

This chain links TRBV4-3 with TRBJ1-6; 9 positions match TRBD1. CDR1 and CDR2 from the germline V gene are LGHNA and YSLEER. The CDR3 covers 16 residues. The ends lost 1 base at V and 8 bases at J; junction bases unmatched: 6. The CDR3 loop is CASSQGRDREYSPLHF. In DNA form, the CDR3 reads TGCGCCAGCAGCCAAGGGAGGGACAGGGAGTATTCACCCCTCCACTTT.

This sequence joins TRBV6-5 and TRBJ2-1, with 11 bases fitting TRBD2. This CDR3 contains 15 residues. After removal of 6 bases from V and 2 bases from J, the junction contained 3 bases not matched to a gene. CDR1 and CDR2 from the germline V gene are MNHEY and SVGAGI. The DNA of the CDR3 is TGTGCCAGCAGACTAGCGGGAGTTGCCTACAATGAGCAGTTCTTC. Its translation: CASRLAGVAYNEQFF.

V and J are TRBV7-3 and TRBJ2-5, with 9 bases that match TRBD1. The CDR3 has 16 amino acids. Trimming took 2 bases from V and 4 from J; bases not matched to a gene: 8. Per germline, CDR1 SGHTA and CDR2 FQGTGA. The CDR3 DNA reads TGTGCCAGCAGCTTACACCGGACAGGGGAGGGAGAGACCCAGTACTTC. Translated: CASSLHRTGEGETQYF. The whole variable domain, filled in from reference TRBV7-3 and TRBJ2-5, reads GAGVSQTPSNKVTEKGKYVELRCDPISGHTALYWYRQSLGQGPEFLIYFQGTGAADDSGLPNDRFFAVRPEGSVSTLKIQRTERGDSAVYLCASSLHRTGEGETQYFGPGTRLLVL.

This clone was seen just once. V usage is TRBV28 and J usage is TRBJ2-1, with a weak D call TRBD1 (6 bases). Germline V gene sequence: CDR1 MDHEN, CDR2 SYDVKM. V lost 4 bases to trimming and J lost 5 bases, with 18 bases between them. This CDR3 has 16 amino acids. CDR3 in DNA: TGTGCCAGCAGTTCATCCGGGACACCTAGAAACAATGAGCAGTTCTTC. Residues: CASSSSGTPRNNEQFF.

J is TRBJ1-2 and V is TRBV21-1; the table's D call, TRBD1, has no DNA check behind it. TRBV21-1 is a pseudogene. The CDR3 runs to 16 residues. DNA for the CDR3: TGTGCCAGCAGCAACTGGGCCCTTGACAGGGGGGATGGCTACACCTTC. This sequence encodes CASSNWALDRGDGYTF.

This sequence joins TRBV11-3 and TRBJ1-1; D ambiguous. The ends were cut back, 5 bases at V and 1 base at J, with 14 bases in the middle. CDR3 length: 15 amino acids. The V gene's germline CDR1 is SGHNT and CDR2 YENEEA. CDR3 amino acids: CASSPTDGGNTEAFF. CDR3 sequence (DNA): TGTGCCAGCAGCCCAACCGACGGAGGGAACACTGAAGCTTTCTTT.

In its sample, this clone was seen once. V usage is TRBV3-1 (or the pseudogene TRBV3-2) and J usage is TRBJ2-1; TRBD1 is a possible D gene (6 bases). V lost 6 bases and J lost 8, with 20 bases in between. CDR3 size: 15 residues. From germline, CDR1 is LGHDT and CDR2 YNNKEL (reference sequence). In nucleotides, the CDR3 is TGTGCCAGCAGACCTGGGACATCCCCGGTGGATGAGCAGTTCTTC. Protein: CASRPGTSPVDEQFF.

The genes are TRBV9 and TRBJ1-1; D gene uncertain. The CDR3 sequence is 15 residues long. Germline CDR1 is SGDLS and CDR2 is YYNGEE. Trimming took off 0 bases at V and 0 bases at J, with 9 bases between the two ends. CDR3 sequence (DNA): TGTGCCAGCAGCGTAGACGGGGTAATGAACACTGAAGCTTTCTTT. This translates into CASSVDGVMNTEAFF.

The V call is TRBV7-2, the J call TRBJ2-1, with TRBD1 matching 10 bases. This CDR3 is 14 amino acids long. The germline gives CDR1 SGHTA, CDR2 FQGNSA. J gave up 9 bases and V 5 bases, and 7 bases lay outside the gene matches. CDR3 nucleotides: TGTGCCAGCAGCCCAGGGACAGGGGTAGGTGAGCAGTTCTTC. It codes for CASSPGTGVGEQFF.